Detailed here is one T cell receptor beta chain. This CDR3 region has 14 residues. Germline V gives CDR1 GTSNPN, CDR2 SVGIG (reference sequence). The V end lost 2 bases, the J end lost 4 bases, and 14 bases lay between the germline ends. The sample belongs to a study of T cells in Graves' hyperthyroidism and ophthalmopathy. Across the study: The initial diagnosis was the point when peripheral blood was collected, ahead of any treatment.

The CDR3 regions of TCR beta were amplified from RNA transcripts. Using the HTBI primer set, a first-round RT-PCR was run on the TCR CDR3. Each CDR3 protein is one row after TCRdb ran MiXCR on the multiplex PCR reads. The table includes roughly 550,000 distinct CDR3 sequences, 15% to 20% detected once. This receptor was obtained from a woman younger than 45 with Graves' ophthalmopathy. The sample comprised blood. The chain recombines TRBV30 with TRBJ1-2; D is unresolved. DNA for the CDR3: TGTGCCTGGAGTCAGGACGCCATGAGCTATGGCTACACCTTC. Protein sequence: CAWSQDAMSYGYTF.